This is a list of T cell receptor beta chains from one sample in a study of tumor-infiltrating lymphocytes in oesophageal squamous cell carcinoma. One entry per CDR3 protein results from TCRdb running MiXCR on the PCR reads. The table lists 10,000 to 15,000 distinct CDR3 sequences, 50% to 65% of them singletons, with 32% in the top ten. Sequencing input: esophageal tumor tissue. These receptors originate from a female donor with esophageal squamous cell carcinoma. Both conserved end residues are part of each CDR3. A D gene is named only where the DNA matches it firmly. Clone size is not always given. Where it is, it says once, few, many or a class for expanded clones.

D: .
size: .
J: TRBJ2-5
V: TRBV18
CDR3: CASSPPMTAQETQYF
DNA: TGTGCCAGCTCACCACCTATGACAGCCCAAGAGACCCAGTACTTC

D: .
size: few
J: TRBJ2-7
V: TRBV4-1
CDR3: CASSQGQSNYEQYF
DNA: TGCGCCAGCAGCCAAGGACAGAGTAACTACGAGCAGTACTTC

D: TRBD1
size: few
J: TRBJ2-5
V: TRBV7-9
CDR3: CASSLGGTGGQETQYF
DNA: TGTGCCAGCAGCTTGGGGGGGACAGGGGGACAAGAGACCCAGTACTTC

D: .
size: .
J: TRBJ2-7
V: TRBV6-1
CDR3: CASRARGSYEQYF
DNA: TGTGCCAGCAGGGCCAGGGGATCCTACGAGCAGTACTTC

D: .
size: .
J: TRBJ2-1
V: TRBV7-3
CDR3: CASSLGKNEQFF
DNA: TGTGCCAGCAGCTTAGGAAAAAATGAGCAGTTCTTC

D: TRBD2
size: few
J: TRBJ2-1
V: TRBV7-2
CDR3: CASSPSTGGAHEQFF
DNA: TGTGCCAGCAGCCCCTCGACGGGAGGGGCCCATGAGCAGTTCTTC

D: .
size: .
J: TRBJ2-4
V: TRBV7-4
CDR3: CASSLVVGKNIQYF
DNA: TGTGCCAGCAGCTTAGTTGTTGGAAAAAACATTCAGTACTTC

D: TRBD2
size: .
J: TRBJ2-3
V: TRBV7-3
CDR3: CASSAGLAGDTQYF
DNA: TGTGCCAGCAGCGCGGGACTAGCGGGGGATACGCAGTATTTT

D: .
size: few
J: TRBJ2-1
V: TRBV12-3/TRBV12-4
CDR3: CASSEYNEQFF
DNA: TGTGCCAGCAGCGAATACAATGAGCAGTTCTTC

D: TRBD1
size: .
J: TRBJ1-2
V: TRBV7-6
CDR3: CASSPPWEGQGHYGYTF
DNA: TGTGCCAGCAGCCCGCCCTGGGAGGGACAGGGCCATTATGGCTACACCTTC

D: .
size: once
J: TRBJ2-3
V: TRBV28
CDR3: CASRTSTDTQYF
DNA: TGTGCCAGCAGGACTAGCACAGATACGCAGTATTTT

D: .
size: .
J: TRBJ1-1
V: TRBV7-8
CDR3: CASSFREGAEAFF
DNA: TGTGCCAGCAGCTTCAGGGAAGGGGCTGAAGCTTTCTTT

D: .
size: .
J: TRBJ2-3
V: TRBV11-2
CDR3: CASSLGNFDEQYF
DNA: TGTGCCAGCAGCTTAGGCAATTTCGACGAGCAGTACTTT

D: TRBD1
size: .
J: TRBJ2-4
V: TRBV2
CDR3: CASRVGQGAAIQYF
DNA: TGTGCCAGCAGAGTAGGACAGGGGGCGGCCATTCAGTACTTC

D: .
size: large
J: TRBJ2-5
V: TRBV12-3/TRBV12-4
CDR3: CASTGSSDQETQYF
DNA: TGTGCCAGCACAGGGTCCTCAGATCAAGAGACCCAGTACTTC

D: .
size: .
J: TRBJ2-7
V: TRBV6-2/TRBV6-3
CDR3: CASTDTNPPYEQYF
DNA: TGTGCCAGTACGGACACCAATCCTCCCTACGAGCAGTACTTC

D: TRBD1
size: .
J: TRBJ2-5
V: TRBV7-2
CDR3: CASSTPTGASYNEQYF
DNA: TGTGCCAGCAGCACCCCCACAGGGGCCTCCTACAATGAGCAGTACTTC

D: .
size: .
J: TRBJ2-4
V: TRBV6-1
CDR3: CASSAGSDSPLHF
DNA: TGTGCCAGCAGCGCGGGGTCGGATTCACCCCTCCACTTC

D: TRBD2
size: .
J: TRBJ2-3
V: TRBV9
CDR3: CASSVSLAVSTDTQYF
DNA: TGTGCCAGCAGCGTGTCACTAGCGGTAAGCACAGATACGCAGTATTTT

D: .
size: .
J: TRBJ2-4
V: TRBV7-2
CDR3: CASPFPLCSYNEQYF
DNA: TGTGCCAGCCCCTTCCCACTGTGCTCCTACAATGAGCAGTACTTC